Listed below are T cell receptor beta chains from one sample, sequenced in a study of identical twins. Each CDR3 protein is one row after TCRdb ran MiXCR on the 5' RACE reads. The table includes 500,000 to 550,000 distinct CDR3 sequences, 20% to 25% detected once. These sequences were also reported in another study, on T cells expressing NK-cell markers.

The sample was CD4+ T cells sorted from blood. These receptors were collected from a woman aged 18-29 years in good health. CDR3s include the opening cysteine and the closing phenylalanine or tryptophan. The D gene is left open where the match is weak. Some rows have no size entry. The others give once, few or many, or a class for an expanded clone.

clone_size	v_call	d_call	j_call	cdr3_aa	cdr3_nt
few	TRBV12-3/TRBV12-4	NA	TRBJ1-1	CASRARPQSNTEAFF	TGTGCCAGCAGAGCCCGGCCACAGTCGAACACTGAAGCTTTCTTT
NA	TRBV20-1	TRBD2	TRBJ2-1	CSAVAGDNEQFF	TGCAGTGCGGTAGCGGGAGACAATGAGCAGTTCTTC
few	TRBV5-1	TRBD2	TRBJ2-3	CASSKGLAGRTDTQYF	TGCGCCAGCAGCAAGGGACTAGCGGGACGCACAGATACGCAGTATTTT
NA	TRBV7-9	NA	TRBJ1-1	CASSKVFPVDTEAFF	TGTGCCAGCAGCAAAGTCTTTCCTGTGGACACTGAAGCTTTCTTT
NA	TRBV4-3	NA	TRBJ1-1	CASSPEVARNTEAFF	TGCGCCAGCAGCCCAGAAGTTGCACGGAACACTGAAGCTTTCTTT
NA	TRBV12-3/TRBV12-4	TRBD1	TRBJ1-6	CASSLAGQGAWNSPLHF	TGTGCCAGCAGTTTGGCGGGACAGGGGGCATGGAATTCACCCCTCCACTTT
NA	TRBV18	NA	TRBJ2-1	CASSPNQGYNEQFF	TGTGCCAGCTCACCGAACCAGGGTTACAATGAGCAGTTCTTC
NA	TRBV5-1	TRBD1	TRBJ2-7	CASSLQGDSYEQYF	TGCGCCAGCAGCTTACAGGGGGACTCCTACGAGCAGTACTTC
few	TRBV12-3/TRBV12-4	NA	TRBJ1-1	CASNLRAGYTEAFF	TGTGCCAGCAACCTCAGGGCTGGGTACACTGAAGCTTTCTTT
NA	TRBV6-1	TRBD1	TRBJ2-5	CASSPGGTGGSKTQYF	TGTGCCAGCAGCCCCGGCGGGACAGGGGGGTCGAAGACCCAGTACTTC
NA	TRBV6-5	NA	TRBJ1-2	CASSPGSRGYTF	TGTGCCAGCAGTCCGGGGAGTCGGGGCTACACCTTC
NA	TRBV6-2/TRBV6-3	NA	TRBJ1-2	CASSGTVYGYTF	TGTGCCAGCAGTGGGACGGTGTACGGCTACACCTTC
NA	TRBV20-1	NA	TRBJ2-1	CSARRETTYNEQFF	TGCAGTGCTAGAAGAGAAACCACCTACAATGAGCAGTTCTTC
NA	TRBV5-1	TRBD2	TRBJ2-3	CASSLPIGGGVADTQYF	TGCGCCAGCAGCTTGCCGATTGGCGGGGGGGTTGCCGATACGCAGTATTTT
few	TRBV6-1	NA	TRBJ1-5	CASSTDSFSNQPQHF	TGTGCCAGCAGTACGGACAGCTTTAGCAATCAGCCCCAGCATTTT
NA	TRBV30	NA	TRBJ2-4	CAWSYGGAVKNIQYF	TGTGCCTGGAGTTATGGGGGAGCGGTTAAGAACATTCAGTACTTC
NA	TRBV6-1	NA	TRBJ1-6	CASSPIRGPPLHF	TGTGCCAGCAGCCCAATCAGGGGTCCACCCCTCCACTTT
NA	TRBV20-1	NA	TRBJ1-2	CSASPYSDYGYTF	TGCAGTGCTAGTCCCTACAGCGACTATGGCTACACCTTC
few	TRBV29-1	NA	TRBJ1-5	CSVEPLRGEPQHF	TGCAGCGTTGAACCCCTCCGGGGGGAGCCCCAGCATTTT
few	TRBV9	TRBD2	TRBJ2-3	CASGGGLGTDTQYF	TGTGCCAGCGGAGGGGGACTAGGAACAGATACGCAGTATTTT
NA	TRBV7-2	TRBD2	TRBJ2-1	CASCPGGTSYNEQFF	TGTGCCAGCTGCCCGGGAGGGACTTCCTACAATGAGCAGTTCTTC
few	TRBV5-1	TRBD2	TRBJ2-7	CASSLGVGRLASYEQYF	TGCGCCAGCAGCTTGGGAGTCGGGAGGCTAGCTTCCTACGAGCAGTACTTC
many	TRBV12-3/TRBV12-4	NA	TRBJ2-7	CASRNQGNYEQYF	TGTGCCAGTCGAAACCAGGGCAACTACGAGCAGTACTTC
NA	TRBV20-1	TRBD2	TRBJ2-1	CSAAIIGTSDNEQFF	TGCAGTGCCGCAATTATCGGGACTAGTGACAATGAGCAGTTCTTC
NA	TRBV7-9	TRBD2	TRBJ2-1	CASSWPLTSGSYNEQFF	TGTGCCAGCAGCTGGCCGTTAACTAGCGGGTCCTACAATGAGCAGTTCTTC
NA	TRBV18	NA	TRBJ2-3	CASSPPAGWDTDTQYF	TGTGCCAGCTCACCACCGGCGGGATGGGACACAGATACGCAGTATTTT
few	TRBV29-1	NA	TRBJ2-3	CSVAWRGLTDTQYF	TGCAGCGTTGCATGGAGGGGGTTGACAGATACGCAGTATTTT
NA	TRBV7-8	NA	TRBJ2-7	CASSLSGGSDEQYF	TGTGCCAGCAGCTTATCCGGCGGCTCTGACGAGCAGTACTTC
NA	TRBV6-1	NA	TRBJ2-6	CASSDDLGPGANVLTF	TGTGCCAGCAGTGACGACCTGGGGCCTGGGGCCAACGTCCTGACTTTC
NA	TRBV11-2	NA	TRBJ1-3	CASSLRRGRNTIYF	TGTGCCAGCAGCTTAAGGCGTGGGCGGAACACCATATATTTT
few	TRBV29-1	NA	TRBJ2-2	CSAQTNTGELFF	TGCAGCGCCCAGACCAACACCGGGGAGCTGTTTTTT
few	TRBV7-6	NA	TRBJ2-5	CASSLALLETQYF	TGTGCCAGCAGCTTAGCGCTCCTAGAGACCCAGTACTTC
NA	TRBV12-3/TRBV12-4	TRBD2	TRBJ2-7	CASSSILAGLSYEQYF	TGTGCCAGCAGCTCTATCCTAGCGGGCCTCTCCTACGAGCAGTACTTC
once	TRBV9	NA	TRBJ2-5	CASSAGGSGETQYF	TGTGCCAGCAGCGCAGGAGGGAGTGGAGAGACCCAGTACTTC
few	TRBV20-1	NA	TRBJ1-1	CSARGLGDTEAFF	TGCAGTGCTAGGGGCTTGGGAGACACTGAAGCTTTCTTT
NA	TRBV20-1	NA	TRBJ2-7	CSAGISGFSYEQYF	TGCAGTGCTGGGATTTCGGGATTCTCCTACGAGCAGTACTTC
few	TRBV5-1	TRBD1	TRBJ2-7	CASSSPGQEQYF	TGCGCCAGCAGCTCCCCGGGACAGGAGCAGTACTTC
NA	TRBV12-3/TRBV12-4	NA	TRBJ1-2	CASSPESHGYTF	TGTGCCAGCAGTCCAGAAAGCCACGGCTACACCTTC
NA	TRBV15	NA	TRBJ2-7	CATSREIPGTQLGEQYF	TGTGCCACCAGCAGAGAGATCCCCGGGACCCAGCTAGGCGAGCAGTACTTC
NA	TRBV19	TRBD1	TRBJ2-7	CASNLRDSSVYEQYF	TGTGCCAGTAATCTCCGGGACAGTTCTGTCTACGAGCAGTACTTC
NA	TRBV12-3/TRBV12-4	NA	TRBJ1-2	CASSRDGFYGYTF	TGTGCCAGCAGTCGGGACGGGTTCTATGGCTACACCTTC
few	TRBV15	NA	TRBJ2-3	CATSRADTQYF	TGTGCCACCAGCAGAGCCGATACGCAGTATTTT
NA	TRBV4-1	NA	TRBJ1-5	CASSQERASNQPQHF	TGCGCCAGCAGCCAAGAAAGGGCAAGCAATCAGCCCCAGCATTTT
NA	TRBV24-1	NA	TRBJ2-2	CATSDKFSGELFF	TGTGCCACCAGTGATAAGTTCTCGGGGGAGCTGTTTTTT
NA	TRBV9	NA	TRBJ1-1	CASTRSGHLNTEAFF	TGTGCCAGCACAAGATCAGGACACCTCAACACTGAAGCTTTCTTT
few	TRBV20-1	NA	TRBJ2-1	CSATAGTPDANNEQFF	TGCAGTGCAACTGCCGGGACTCCAGACGCCAACAATGAGCAGTTCTTC
few	TRBV5-1	NA	TRBJ1-6	CASSFQGTGRNNSPLHF	TGCGCCAGCAGCTTCCAAGGGACCGGACGGAATAATTCACCCCTCCACTTT
NA	TRBV6-1	NA	TRBJ2-4	CASGTLGTKKNIQYF	TGTGCCAGCGGGACCTTGGGGACGAAGAAAAACATTCAGTACTTC
few	TRBV15	TRBD2	TRBJ2-7	CATSRGPLAGVIYEQYF	TGTGCCACCAGCAGAGGTCCACTAGCGGGAGTTATATACGAGCAGTACTTC
NA	TRBV18	NA	TRBJ1-1	CASSPQSTPYTEAFF	TGTGCCAGCTCACCACAGTCGACGCCATACACTGAAGCTTTCTTT
few	TRBV7-2	NA	TRBJ2-7	CASSPWTYGNEQYF	TGTGCCAGCAGCCCTTGGACCTATGGAAACGAGCAGTACTTC
few	TRBV12-3/TRBV12-4	TRBD2	TRBJ2-1	CASSQRESHNEQFF	TGTGCCAGCAGCCAGCGGGAGAGTCACAATGAGCAGTTCTTC
NA	TRBV7-2	TRBD1	TRBJ2-1	CASSLKTGGYNEQFF	TGTGCCAGCAGTCTCAAGACAGGGGGGTACAATGAGCAGTTCTTC
NA	TRBV7-9	TRBD1	TRBJ1-1	CASSIRRQGEGNTEAFF	TGTGCCAGCAGCATACGCCGACAGGGGGAAGGGAACACTGAAGCTTTCTTT
few	TRBV25-1	NA	TRBJ2-1	CASSEAGNDNEQFF	TGTGCCAGCAGTGAAGCCGGGAACGACAATGAGCAGTTCTTC
few	TRBV12-5	NA	TRBJ2-3	CASGNGRLGLTDTQYF	TGTGCTAGTGGGAACGGGAGACTTGGCCTCACAGATACGCAGTATTTT
NA	TRBV5-1	TRBD1	TRBJ1-1	CASRLLGQSNTEAFF	TGCGCCAGCCGCCTTCTGGGACAGAGCAACACTGAAGCTTTCTTT
NA	TRBV20-1	TRBD1	TRBJ1-4	CSVPDRDNEKLFF	TGCAGTGTCCCGGACAGGGATAATGAAAAACTGTTTTTT
NA	TRBV6-1	TRBD1	TRBJ2-7	CASSPRTGMRWEQYF	TGTGCCAGCAGTCCCCGGACAGGGATGAGGTGGGAGCAGTACTTC
NA	TRBV27	TRBD2	TRBJ2-7	CASSFTSGSDHEQYF	TGTGCCAGCAGTTTCACTAGCGGGAGCGACCACGAGCAGTACTTC